Shown below are 25 T cell receptor beta chains from a single sample sequenced in a study of T-cell reconstitution after alpha-beta-depleted transplantation in children. Molecular barcoding with unique molecular identifiers was used for the TCRbeta library. A single record per CDR3 protein comes from TCRdb applying MiXCR to the PCR reads. The sample has about 980,000 distinct CDR3 sequences, around 30% seen once. The sample consisted of PBMCs, mostly from graft donor cells, taken 360 days after TCRalphabeta/CD19-depleted stem cell transplant. The receptors stem from a boy younger than two who had a stem cell transplant for SCID, so the T cells may come from the graft donor.

This sequence joins TRBV29-1 and TRBJ2-5; the D is unclear. The CDR3 is 15 amino acids. The germline V and J ends were trimmed by 4 bases and 3 bases, with 18 bases remaining between them. From germline, CDR1 is SQVTM and CDR2 ANQGSEA. CDR3 protein: CSVVPQARIEETQYF. The CDR3 region has the DNA TGCAGCGTTGTCCCCCAGGCCCGAATTGAAGAGACCCAGTACTTC.

This sequence joins TRBV28 and TRBJ1-1; D gene uncertain. The germline CDR1 and CDR2 sequences are MDHEN and SYDVKM. The V end lost 5 bases, the J end lost 1 base, and 17 bases lay between the germline ends. The length of the CDR3 is 16 residues. The CDR3, as DNA: TGTGCCAGCAGTGGGAGAGGGTTGGGGTCGAACACTGAAGCTTTCTTT. It encodes CASSGRGLGSNTEAFF.

About this clonotype itself: One end of the junction varies from germline; a read error may be responsible. The DNA for the CDR3 is TGCAGTGCTAGTCGCACAGGGGGCTTCGGCACTGAAACTTTCTTT. Encoded protein: CSASRTGGFGTETFF. The chain has TRBV20-1 and TRBJ1-1; TRBD1 matches at 9 bases. This CDR3 region has 15 residues. The germline V gene encodes CDR1 DFQATT and CDR2 SNEGSKA (reference sequence).

This clonotype was counted a few times. The J gene is TRBJ2-3, the V gene TRBV7-3; 12 bases line up with TRBD1. Germline V CDR1 and CDR2: SGHTA, FQGTGA. This CDR3 is 15 amino acids long. V was clipped by 5 bases and J by 7 bases; unmatched bases: 7. Here the CDR3 reads CASSLGQGALHTQYF. The CDR3 DNA is TGTGCCAGCAGCCTGGGACAGGGGGCTTTGCATACGCAGTATTTT.

V and J are TRBV7-8 and TRBJ2-1, with a possible D match to TRBD2 (6 bases). In germline, CDR1 is SGHVS, CDR2 FQNEAQ. V was cut by 8 bases and J by 3 bases, with 26 bases left in between. This CDR3 contains 18 residues. CDR3 residues: CASGPIDPDSGSYNEQFF. CDR3 sequence (DNA): TGTGCCAGCGGCCCTATCGACCCTGATAGCGGAAGCTACAATGAGCAGTTCTTC.

This clonotype was detected only a few times. The chain uses TRBV4-3 and TRBJ1-2; D may be TRBD1 (5 bases). CDR3 size: 13 residues. Germline V CDR1 and CDR2: LGHNA, YSLEER. Trimming removed 2 bases at V and 8 bases at J, with 12 bases between. The DNA of the CDR3 is TGCGCCAGCAGCCAAATTTCAGGGAAGGGCTACACCTTC. It yields the protein CASSQISGKGYTF.

The gene calls are TRBV10-2 and TRBJ2-3; unclear D gene. The length of the CDR3 is 12 residues. Germline lookup yields CDR1 WSHSY and CDR2 SAAADI. Between the trimmed V and J ends, which lost 3 bases and 13 bases, there was a span of 14 bases. The CDR3 loop reads CASSDFPGPEYF. The CDR3 DNA reads as TGCGCCAGCAGTGATTTCCCAGGCCCCGAGTATTTT.

The CDR3 sequence: CASSLGDRPNTGELFF. The CDR3 DNA reads TGTGCCAGCAGCTTAGGGGACAGGCCGAACACCGGGGAGCTGTTTTTT. The chain is built from TRBV7-9 and TRBJ2-2; 8 bases align to TRBD1. The CDR3 has 16 amino acids. V shed 1 base, J shed 0 bases, and the junction held 1 base outside the gene matches. Germline CDR1 and CDR2: SEHNR and FQNEAQ (reference sequence).

This chain joins TRBV2 and TRBJ1-2; no clear D. This CDR3 region has 14 residues. CDR1 and CDR2 (germline): SNHLY, FYNNEI. V lost 5 bases, J lost 1 base, and 11 bases lay in between. CDR3 in DNA: TGTGCCAGCAGTCGAAGGACCGATAACTATGGCTACACCTTC. Protein sequence: CASSRRTDNYGYTF.

This clonotype came up a few times. The chain combines TRBV20-1 with TRBJ2-7; TRBD1 aligns across 8 bases. Germline V gene data show CDR1 as DFQATT and CDR2 as SNEGSKA (reference sequence). This CDR3 has 10 amino acids. J lost 6 bases, V lost 7 bases, and 2 bases had no gene match. The CDR3 loop is CSVDRGEQYF. The CDR3 DNA reads as TGCAGTGTTGACAGGGGCGAGCAGTACTTC.

In this sample, this clonotype turned up a few times. V usage is TRBV20-1 and J usage is TRBJ2-1; TRBD2 matches 9 bases. J lost 10 bases, V lost 5 bases, and 9 bases had no gene match. The germline CDR1 and CDR2 sequences are DFQATT and SNEGSKA (reference sequence). The CDR3 is 13 amino acids. CDR3 in DNA: TGCAGTGCTCCTCTAGCGGGGACGTTGGAGCAGTTCTTC. As protein: CSAPLAGTLEQFF.

This chain joins TRBV28 and TRBJ2-7; 8 bases match TRBD1. The CDR3 is made up of 15 amino acids. Germline V gene lookup returns CDR1 MDHEN and CDR2 SYDVKM. Trimming at V came to 6 bases and at J to 4 bases, leaving 11 bases not matched to a gene. The CDR3 sequence is CASSSGQGHRYEQYF. DNA for the CDR3: TGTGCCAGCAGCTCCGGACAGGGTCATAGATACGAGCAGTACTTC.

This rearrangement joins TRBV24-1 to TRBJ1-2; 7 bases map to TRBD1. There are 14 residues in the CDR3. Germline CDR1 reads KGHDR; CDR2 reads SFDVKD. V trimming: 3 bases; J trimming: 6 bases; junction bases outside the gene matches: 6. Here the CDR3 reads CATSDAGTANGYTF. The CDR3, as DNA: TGTGCCACCAGTGATGCCGGGACAGCCAATGGCTACACCTTC.

The chain has TRBV7-6 and TRBJ1-3; D not resolved. CDR1 SGHVS and CDR2 FNYEAQ come from the germline V gene. With 2 bases removed from V and 0 bases from J, the gap between germline ends came to 23 bases. CDR3 length: 20 amino acids. Here the CDR3 reads CASSLLLTGWADSSGNTIYF. The CDR3 nucleotides are TGTGCCAGCAGCTTACTTTTGACGGGCTGGGCAGACTCCTCTGGAAACACCATATATTTT. The whole variable domain, filled in from reference TRBV7-6 and TRBJ1-3, reads GAGVSQSPRYKVTKRGQDVALRCDPISGHVSLYWYRQALGQGPEFLTYFNYEAQQDKSGLPNDRFSAERPEGSISTLTIQRTEQRDSAMYRCASSLLLTGWADSSGNTIYFGEGSWLTVV.

CDR3 protein: CASSFTGGGRPYEQYF. CDR3 nucleotides: TGTGCCAGCAGTTTTACAGGGGGTGGTAGGCCTTACGAGCAGTACTTC. This sequence joins TRBV5-8 and TRBJ2-7; 8 nucleotides match TRBD1. CDR3 length: 16 residues. The V gene end was trimmed by 5 bases and the J gene end by 4 bases; junction bases not matched to a gene: 14. Germline V lookup: CDR1 SGHTS, CDR2 YDEGEE.

This clonotype was seen at least ten times. This sequence joins TRBV6-5 and TRBJ2-1; D might be TRBD1 or TRBD2, each matching 5 bases. Germline V gives CDR1 MNHEY, CDR2 SVGAGI. The CDR3 consists of 17 residues. With 2 bases removed from V and 4 bases from J, the gap between germline ends came to 18 bases. CDR3 nucleotides: TGTGCCAGCAGTTACGGTGGCATCGGTGGGGGATACAATGAGCAGTTCTTC. Translating gives CASSYGGIGGGYNEQFF.

This clonotype has a handful of counts. This chain joins TRBV2 and TRBJ2-1; no definite D call. Looked up from germline, CDR1 is SNHLY and CDR2 is FYNNEI. The V gene lost 8 bases and the J gene lost 12 bases, with 11 bases spanning the gap. The CDR3 has 10 amino acids. CDR3 sequence reads: CASSLGLQFF. The CDR3 nucleotides read TGTGCCAGCTCGTTGGGCCTGCAGTTCTTC.

This chain uses TRBV7-9 with TRBJ1-1; D ambiguous. Per the germline V gene, CDR1 is SEHNR and CDR2 is FQNEAQ (reference sequence). The CDR3 is 11 amino acids. The ends were cut back, 6 bases at V and 5 bases at J, with 7 bases in the middle. In DNA, the CDR3 is TGTGCCAGCAGTGTGAGGACTGAAGCTTTCTTT. Its protein product is CASSVRTEAFF.

This clonotype was seen ten or more times. The V and J genes are TRBV12-3 or TRBV12-4 and TRBJ2-5, with D perhaps TRBD1 (5 bases). V was pared by 3 bases and J by 5 bases, with 13 bases between. The CDR3 is made up of 14 amino acids. For the CDR3, the DNA is TGTGCCAGCAGTTTTGTTGGGGCCCGGGAGACCCAGTACTTC. Residues: CASSFVGARETQYF.

CDR3 bases: TGTGCCACCAGCAGCGGCCAACGGGCAGGGGGCAAGTTTAATGAAAAACTGTTTTTT. Residues: CATSSGQRAGGKFNEKLFF. The gene calls are TRBV15 and TRBJ1-4, with 8 bases matching TRBD1. CDR3 length equals 19 residues. V gave up 3 bases and J gave up 4 bases; unmatched junction bases: 16. The germline V gene encodes CDR1 LNHNV and CDR2 YYDKDF (reference sequence).

This clonotype occurred a few times. The rearrangement joins TRBV20-1 to TRBJ1-3; 8 nucleotides align to TRBD1. Germline V gene data show CDR1 as DFQATT and CDR2 as SNEGSKA (reference sequence). V lost 6 bases, J lost 3 bases, and 4 bases stayed unmatched. The CDR3 has 13 residues. CDR3 loop: CSARQGIGNTIYF. The CDR3 coding sequence is TGCAGTGCCAGACAGGGGATTGGAAACACCATATATTTT.

This clonotype was picked up many times. This chain joins TRBV20-1 and TRBJ2-1, with D perhaps matching TRBD1 (6 bases). CDR3 length: 14 amino acids. V lost 3 bases and J lost 4, with 13 bases in between. Looked up from germline, CDR1 is DFQATT and CDR2 is SNEGSKA (reference sequence). The CDR3 loop reads CSARDTGSYNEQFF. The CDR3 nucleotides are TGCAGTGCTAGGGACACAGGGTCATACAATGAGCAGTTCTTC.

This clonotype was observed a few times. The V gene is TRBV7-2, the J gene TRBJ1-4, with no clear D. Per germline, CDR1 SGHTA and CDR2 FQGNSA. The CDR3 consists of 16 residues. Trimming took off 4 bases at V and 3 bases at J, with 15 bases between the two ends. CDR3 amino acids: CASSYSSGLANEKLFF. In nucleotides, the CDR3 is TGTGCCAGCAGCTACTCGAGCGGGCTGGCTAATGAAAAACTGTTTTTT. The entire variable domain, with the rest obtained from reference TRBV7-2 and TRBJ1-4, is as follows: GAGVSQSPSNKVTEKGKDVELRCDPISGHTALYWYRQSLGQGLEFLIYFQGNSAPDKSGLPSDRFSAERTGGSVSTLTIQRTQQEDSAVYLCASSYSSGLANEKLFFGSGTQLSVL.

The chain uses TRBV4-2 and TRBJ1-1, with D possibly TRBD1 on 5 matching bases. Trimming left V 3 bases short and J 4 bases short, with 15 bases between. The CDR3 runs 15 residues. Germline CDR1 LGHNA, CDR2 YNFKEQ. The CDR3 spells CASSQDEDSPTEAFF. The CDR3 region has the DNA TGTGCCAGCAGCCAGGACGAAGACAGCCCCACTGAAGCTTTCTTT.

This sequence joins TRBV7-8 and TRBJ1-1; weak D call: TRBD1 (6 bases). Germline V gene lookup returns CDR1 SGHVS and CDR2 FQNEAQ. Trimming removed 5 bases from V and 0 bases from J, with 10 bases in between. The CDR3 extends over 14 amino acids. In DNA form, the CDR3 reads TGTGCCAGCAGCCACAGGGAAATGAACACTGAAGCTTTCTTT. Encoded protein: CASSHREMNTEAFF.